Presented here are 15 T cell receptor beta chains from one specimen sequenced in a study of cytomegalovirus exposure and HLA in healthy donors. PCR primers comprised 60 Vbeta and 13 Jbeta primers. Repertoires were generated with immunoSEQ multiplex PCR, while TCRdb's copy carries only in-frame clones and drops some. The data hold approximately 110,000 clones, with 65% to 85% observed a single time. The sequencing input was PBMCs. These TCRs come from a woman between 18 and 30 years old in good health and CMV-seronegative.

The chain is built from TRBV19 and TRBJ1-1; 8 bases match TRBD1. Unmatched junction bases numbered 4, after V lost 6 bases and J lost 1 base. The CDR3 loop spans 14 amino acids. Germline V gene data show CDR1 as LNHDA and CDR2 as SQIVND (reference sequence). The CDR3: CASRRDRGNTEAFF. CDR3 DNA: TGTGCCAGTAGACGAGACAGGGGGAACACTGAAGCTTTCTTT.

The rearrangement joins TRBV5-5 to TRBJ2-1; a weak D match, TRBD1 (5 bases). Trimming shortened V by 2 bases and J by 1 base, and 7 bases separated the two germline ends. The V gene's germline CDR1 is SGHKS and CDR2 YYEKEE (reference sequence). CDR3 length equals 14 residues. CDR3 sequence reads: CASSFQGSYNEQFF. CDR3 nucleotide sequence: TGTGCCAGCAGCTTTCAGGGATCCTACAATGAGCAGTTCTTC.

This chain connects TRBV5-1 to TRBJ2-1; 7 positions match TRBD1. This CDR3 is 15 amino acids long. Germline CDR1 SGHRS, CDR2 YFSETQ. The V and J ends lost 3 bases and 5 bases, in that order; junction bases with no gene match: 8. CDR3 in amino acids: CASSWVPGQHNEQFF. The DNA for the CDR3 is TGCGCCAGCAGCTGGGTCCCGGGACAGCACAATGAGCAGTTCTTC.

The sample holds one count of this clone. This rearrangement joins TRBV4-3 to TRBJ2-5, with 10 bases fitting TRBD2. CDR1 and CDR2 from the germline V gene are LGHNA and YSLEER. The CDR3 length is 17 residues. Trimming took 0 bases from V and 5 from J; bases not matched to a gene: 9. CDR3 sequence reads: CASSQDTAGGWGETQYF. Here the CDR3 DNA reads TGCGCCAGCAGCCAAGATACAGCGGGGGGGTGGGGGGAGACCCAGTACTTC.

The chain joins TRBV2 to TRBJ2-5, with 7 bases aligning to TRBD2. Trimming removed 4 bases from V and 2 bases from J; junction bases left unmatched: 7. The CDR3 sequence is 15 residues long. The germline gives CDR1 SNHLY, CDR2 FYNNEI. The CDR3 sequence is CASSGQWGGQETQYF. In nucleotides, the CDR3 is TGTGCCAGCAGTGGCCAGTGGGGGGGACAAGAGACCCAGTACTTC.

The chain employs TRBV30 and TRBJ2-5, with TRBD1 matching 7 bases. Germline V CDR1 and CDR2: GTSNPN, SVGIG (reference sequence). The V gene end was trimmed by 3 bases and the J gene end by 5 bases; junction bases not matched to a gene: 3. The length of the CDR3 is 12 residues. This CDR3 reads CAWSSGGETQYF. Here the CDR3 DNA reads TGTGCCTGGAGCTCAGGGGGTGAGACCCAGTACTTC.

The chain employs TRBV6-5 and TRBJ1-1; possibly TRBD1 for D (6 bases). Looked up from germline, CDR1 is MNHEY and CDR2 is SVGAGI. The CDR3 consists of 15 residues. V lost 1 base to trimming and J lost 1 base, with 10 bases between them. The CDR3 region is CASSYFQQGNTEAFF. CDR3 DNA sequence: TGTGCCAGCAGTTACTTTCAACAGGGGAACACTGAAGCTTTCTTT.

V gene TRBV9 combines with J gene TRBJ2-3; D may be TRBD1 (6 bases). There are 16 residues in the CDR3. Per germline, CDR1 SGDLS and CDR2 YYNGEE. With 0 bases removed from V and 1 base from J, the gap between germline ends came to 12 bases. CDR3 DNA sequence: TGTGCCAGCAGCGTAGCGGGCAGGGGAGGCACAGATACGCAGTATTTT. The encoded protein is CASSVAGRGGTDTQYF. Full variable domain (missing parts from reference TRBV9 and TRBJ2-3): DSGVTQTPKHLITATGQRVTLRCSPRSGDLSVYWYQQSLDQGLQFLIQYYNGEERAKGNILERFSAQQFPDLHSELNLSSLELGDSALYFCASSVAGRGGTDTQYFGPGTRLTVL.

This clone was observed once. The V gene is TRBV6-1, the J gene TRBJ1-1; unclear D gene. The length of the CDR3 is 16 residues. V lost 0 bases and J 1 base, leaving 12 bases between the germline ends. CDR1 is MNHNS and CDR2 is SASEGT in the germline V gene. CDR3 in DNA: TGTGCCAGCAGTGAAGCGCTAATCGGCGGGAACACTGAAGCTTTCTTT. It yields the protein CASSEALIGGNTEAFF.

The genes are TRBV7-6 and TRBJ2-7, with TRBD2 identical over 10 bases. J was trimmed by 5 bases and V by 1 base; bases with no gene match: 8. CDR1 and CDR2 (germline): SGHVS, FNYEAQ. CDR3 length: 16 amino acids. The CDR3 DNA reads as TGTGCCAGCAGCTTAGAGAGGCTAGCGGGAGCGGACGAGCAGTACTTC. Amino acid sequence: CASSLERLAGADEQYF.

The chain carries TRBV28 and TRBJ2-7; TRBD2 is a possible D gene (5 bases). Trimming cost V 3 bases and J 7 bases, with 19 bases left between them. CDR1 is MDHEN, CDR2 SYDVKM, per germline. The CDR3 totals 15 residues. The CDR3 coding sequence is TGTGCCAGCAGTTTCTACATGGTGGGAGCCTGGGAGCAGTACTTC. This translates into CASSFYMVGAWEQYF.

Remarks on this clone: Mismatch with germline at one junction end may stem from a read error. The V gene is TRBV5-1, the J gene TRBJ2-3; D is perhaps TRBD1 (5 bases). The CDR3 spans 13 residues. Germline loops: CDR1 SGHRS, CDR2 YFSETQ. CDR3 nucleotide sequence: TGCGCCAGCAGCTTGGCCGGCACAGGTACGCAGTATTTT. The encoded protein is CASSLAGTGTQYF.

This clone was found once. The CDR3 nucleotides are TGTGCCAGCAGTCCTAGCGGGAGGGCCCTCAATGAGCAGTTCTTC. It codes for CASSPSGRALNEQFF. The chain joins TRBV6-5 to TRBJ2-1, with 12 bases matching TRBD2. Trimming took 5 bases from V and 6 from J; bases not matched to a gene: 5. CDR1 and CDR2 from the germline V gene are MNHEY and SVGAGI. CDR3 size: 15 residues.

CDR3 loop: CASSPDSLISGNTIYF. CDR3 DNA: TGTGCCAGCTCACCGGACAGTTTAATCTCTGGAAACACCATATATTTT. V and J are TRBV18 and TRBJ1-3; D might be TRBD1 (6 bases). CDR1 and CDR2 from the germline V gene are KGHSH and LQKENI. The CDR3 runs 16 residues. V lost 3 bases, J lost 0 bases, and 12 bases lay in between.

This clone was observed a few times. The chain couples TRBV7-9 to TRBJ1-3; the D is unclear. The CDR3 spans 12 residues. Trimming left V 7 bases short and J 3 bases short, with 7 bases between. Germline V lookup: CDR1 SEHNR, CDR2 FQNEAQ (reference sequence). The CDR3 nucleotides are TGTGCCAGCACCGTCGGTGGAAACACCATATATTTT. This codes for CASTVGGNTIYF. Full variable domain (remainder filled in from reference TRBV7-9 and TRBJ1-3): DTGVSQNPRHKITKRGQNVTFRCDPISEHNRLYWYRQTLGQGPEFLTYFQNEAQLEKSRLLSDRFSAERPKGSFSTLEIQRTEQGDSAMYLCASTVGGNTIYFGEGSWLTVV.